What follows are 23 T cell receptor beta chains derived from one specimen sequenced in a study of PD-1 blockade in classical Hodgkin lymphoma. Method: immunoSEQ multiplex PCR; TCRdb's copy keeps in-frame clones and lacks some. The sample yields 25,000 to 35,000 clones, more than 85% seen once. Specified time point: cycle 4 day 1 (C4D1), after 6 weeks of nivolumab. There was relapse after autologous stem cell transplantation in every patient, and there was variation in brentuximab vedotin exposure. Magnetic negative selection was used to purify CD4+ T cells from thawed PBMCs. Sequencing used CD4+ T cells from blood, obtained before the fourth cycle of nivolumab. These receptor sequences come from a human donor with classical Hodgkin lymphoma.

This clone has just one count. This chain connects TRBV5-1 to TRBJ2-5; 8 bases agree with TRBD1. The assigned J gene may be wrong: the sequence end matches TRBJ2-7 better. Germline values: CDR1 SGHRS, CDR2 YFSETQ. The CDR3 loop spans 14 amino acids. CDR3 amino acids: CASRPDRGNNEQYF. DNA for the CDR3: TGCGCCAGCAGACCAGACAGGGGAAACAACGAGCAGTACTTC.

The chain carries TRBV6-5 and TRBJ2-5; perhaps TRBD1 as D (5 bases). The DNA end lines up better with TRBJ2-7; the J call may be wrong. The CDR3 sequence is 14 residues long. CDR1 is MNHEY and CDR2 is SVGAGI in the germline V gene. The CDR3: CASSYSPGTYEQYF. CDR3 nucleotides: TGTGCCAGCAGTTACTCGCCAGGGACCTACGAGCAGTACTTC.

The CDR3 coding sequence is TGCGCCAGCAGCTCTACCGGGAGCCAAGAGACCCAGTACTTC. This translates into CASSSTGSQETQYF. The chain uses TRBV5-1 and TRBJ2-5, with D maybe TRBD2 (6 bases). The V end was cut by 3 bases, the J end by 1 base, with 10 bases between. CDR3 length: 14 amino acids. The V gene's germline CDR1 is SGHRS and CDR2 YFSETQ.

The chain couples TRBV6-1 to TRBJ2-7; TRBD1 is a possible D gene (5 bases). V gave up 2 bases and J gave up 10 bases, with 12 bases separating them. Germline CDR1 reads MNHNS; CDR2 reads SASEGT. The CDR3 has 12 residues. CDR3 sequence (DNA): TGTGCCAGCAGTGAACTCTCAGGGCACCAGTACTTC. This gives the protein CASSELSGHQYF.

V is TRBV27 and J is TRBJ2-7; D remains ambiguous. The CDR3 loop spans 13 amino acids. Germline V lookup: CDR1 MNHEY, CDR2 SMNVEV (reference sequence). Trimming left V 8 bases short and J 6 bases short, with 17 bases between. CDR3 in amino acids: CASATLPNGEQYF. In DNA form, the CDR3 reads TGTGCCAGCGCAACCCTGCCAAACGGCGAGCAGTACTTC.

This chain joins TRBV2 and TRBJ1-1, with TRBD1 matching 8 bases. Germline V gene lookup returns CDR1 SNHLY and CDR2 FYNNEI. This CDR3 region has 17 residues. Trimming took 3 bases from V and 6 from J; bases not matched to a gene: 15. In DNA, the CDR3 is TGTGCCAGCAGTGAGTGGGCAGGGGGCTTCCATGGCGCTGAAGCTTTCTTT. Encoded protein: CASSEWAGGFHGAEAFF.

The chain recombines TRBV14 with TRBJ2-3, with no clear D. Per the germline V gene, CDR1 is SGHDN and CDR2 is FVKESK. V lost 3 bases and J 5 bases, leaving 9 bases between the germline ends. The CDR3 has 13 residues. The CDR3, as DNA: TGTGCCAGCAGCCAGGGTTGGGTAGATACGCAGTATTTT. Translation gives CASSQGWVDTQYF.

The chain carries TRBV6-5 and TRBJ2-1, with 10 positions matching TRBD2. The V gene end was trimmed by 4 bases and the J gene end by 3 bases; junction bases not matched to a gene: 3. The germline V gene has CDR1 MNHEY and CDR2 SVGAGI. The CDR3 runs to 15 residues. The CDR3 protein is CASSLAGGFYNEQFF. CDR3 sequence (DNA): TGTGCCAGCAGTTTAGCGGGAGGCTTCTACAATGAGCAGTTCTTC.

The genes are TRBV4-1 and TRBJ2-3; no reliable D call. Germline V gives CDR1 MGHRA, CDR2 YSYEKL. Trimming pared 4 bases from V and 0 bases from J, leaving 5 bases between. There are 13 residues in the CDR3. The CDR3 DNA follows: TGCGCCAGCAGCCCGACTAGCACAGATACGCAGTATTTT. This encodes CASSPTSTDTQYF.

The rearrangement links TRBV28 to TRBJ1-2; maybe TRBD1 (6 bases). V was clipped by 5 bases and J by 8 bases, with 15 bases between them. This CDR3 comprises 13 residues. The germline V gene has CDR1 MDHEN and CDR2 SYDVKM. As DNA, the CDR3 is TGTGCCAGCAGTGCTGACAGGACGGTCGGCTACACCTTC. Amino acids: CASSADRTVGYTF.

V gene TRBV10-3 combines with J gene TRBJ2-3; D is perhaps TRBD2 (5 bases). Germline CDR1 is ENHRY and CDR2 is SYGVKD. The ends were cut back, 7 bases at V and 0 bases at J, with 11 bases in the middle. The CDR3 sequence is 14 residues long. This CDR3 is CAINGRGSTDTQYF. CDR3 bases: TGTGCCATCAACGGCCGGGGAAGCACAGATACGCAGTATTTT.

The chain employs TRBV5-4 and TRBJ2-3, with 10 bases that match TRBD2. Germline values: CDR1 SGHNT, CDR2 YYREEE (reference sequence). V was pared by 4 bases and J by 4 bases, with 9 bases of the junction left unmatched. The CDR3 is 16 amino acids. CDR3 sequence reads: CASSPLASGSPDTQYF. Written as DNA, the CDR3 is TGTGCCAGCAGCCCCTTGGCTAGCGGGAGTCCAGATACGCAGTATTTT.

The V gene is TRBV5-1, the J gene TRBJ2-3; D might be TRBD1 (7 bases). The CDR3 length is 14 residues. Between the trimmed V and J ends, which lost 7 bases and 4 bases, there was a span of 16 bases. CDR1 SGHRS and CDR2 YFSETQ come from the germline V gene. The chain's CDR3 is CASGGTALSDTQYF. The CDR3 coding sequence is TGCGCCAGCGGGGGGACAGCCCTATCAGATACGCAGTATTTT. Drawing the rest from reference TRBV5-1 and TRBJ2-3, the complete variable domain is KAGVTQTPRYLIKTRGQQVTLSCSPISGHRSVSWYQQTPGQGLQFLFEYFSETQRNKGNFPGRFSGRQFSNSRSEMNVSTLELGDSALYLCASGGTALSDTQYFGPGTRLTVL.

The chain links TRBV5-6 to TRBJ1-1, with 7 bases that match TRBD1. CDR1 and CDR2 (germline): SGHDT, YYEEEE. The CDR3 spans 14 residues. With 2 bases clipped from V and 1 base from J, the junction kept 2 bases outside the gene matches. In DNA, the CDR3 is TGTGCCAGCAGCTTTGGGACAGCGAACACTGAAGCTTTCTTT. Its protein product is CASSFGTANTEAFF.

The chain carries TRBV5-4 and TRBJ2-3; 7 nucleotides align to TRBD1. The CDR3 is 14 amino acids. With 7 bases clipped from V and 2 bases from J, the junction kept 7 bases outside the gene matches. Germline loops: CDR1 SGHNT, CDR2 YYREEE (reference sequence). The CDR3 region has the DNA TGTGCCAGCCGGCCGGGACAGCACACAGATACGCAGTATTTT. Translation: CASRPGQHTDTQYF. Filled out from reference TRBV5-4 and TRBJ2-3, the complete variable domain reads ETGVTQSPTHLIKTRGQQVTLRCSSQSGHNTVSWYQQALGQGPQFIFQYYREEENGRGNFPPRFSGLQFPNYSSELNVNALELDDSALYLCASRPGQHTDTQYFGPGTRLTVL.

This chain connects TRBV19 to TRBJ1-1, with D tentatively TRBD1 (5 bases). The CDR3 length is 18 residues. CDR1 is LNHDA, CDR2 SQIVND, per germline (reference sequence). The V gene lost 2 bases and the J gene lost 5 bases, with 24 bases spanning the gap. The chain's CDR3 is CASSIPRSGGNFRTEAFF. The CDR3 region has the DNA TGTGCCAGTAGTATACCACGCAGCGGGGGGAATTTTAGGACTGAAGCTTTCTTT.

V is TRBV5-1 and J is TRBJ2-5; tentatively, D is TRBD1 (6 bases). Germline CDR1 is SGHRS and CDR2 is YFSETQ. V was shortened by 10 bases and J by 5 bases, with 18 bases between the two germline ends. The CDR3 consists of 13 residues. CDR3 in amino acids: CAGAQGLGETQYF. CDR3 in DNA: TGCGCCGGAGCCCAGGGGCTTGGGGAGACCCAGTACTTC.

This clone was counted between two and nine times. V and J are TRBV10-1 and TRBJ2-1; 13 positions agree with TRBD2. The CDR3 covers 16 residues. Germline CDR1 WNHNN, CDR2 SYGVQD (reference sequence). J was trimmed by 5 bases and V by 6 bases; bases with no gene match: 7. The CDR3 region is CASSITSGRADNEQFF. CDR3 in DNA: TGCGCCAGCAGCATTACTAGCGGGAGGGCCGACAATGAGCAGTTCTTC.

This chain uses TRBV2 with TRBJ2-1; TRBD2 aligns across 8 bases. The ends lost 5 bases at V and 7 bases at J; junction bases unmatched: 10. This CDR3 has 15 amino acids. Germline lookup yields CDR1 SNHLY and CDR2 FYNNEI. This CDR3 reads CASSSGTRSINEQFF. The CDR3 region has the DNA TGTGCCAGCAGTTCCGGGACTAGGTCCATAAATGAGCAGTTCTTC.

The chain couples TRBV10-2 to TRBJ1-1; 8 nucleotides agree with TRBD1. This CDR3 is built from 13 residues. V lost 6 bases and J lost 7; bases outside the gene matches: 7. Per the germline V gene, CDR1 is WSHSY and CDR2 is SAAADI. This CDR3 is CASRGQARGEAFF. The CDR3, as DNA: TGCGCCAGCAGGGGACAGGCTAGGGGTGAAGCTTTCTTT.

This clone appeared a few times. The CDR3 loop reads CATSISGDFTDTQYF. The CDR3 DNA reads TGTGCCACAAGTATTAGCGGGGATTTCACAGATACGCAGTATTTT. The chain has TRBV11-2 and TRBJ2-3; TRBD2 matches at 8 bases. CDR3 length: 15 amino acids. V gave up 10 bases and J gave up 2 bases; unmatched junction bases: 11. Germline V gene data show CDR1 as SGHAT and CDR2 as FQNNGV. The full variable domain, with the rest looked up from reference TRBV11-2 and TRBJ2-3, is EAGVAQSPRYKIIEKRQSVAFWCNPISGHATLYWYQQILGQGPKLLIQFQNNGVVDDSQLPKDRFSAERLKGVDSTLKIQPAKLEDSAVYLCATSISGDFTDTQYFGPGTRLTVL.

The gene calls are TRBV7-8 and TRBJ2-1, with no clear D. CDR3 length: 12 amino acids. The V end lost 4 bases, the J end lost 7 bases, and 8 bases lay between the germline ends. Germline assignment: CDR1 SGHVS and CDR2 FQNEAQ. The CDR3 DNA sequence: TGTGCCAGCAGCTCTCAACGGAATGAGCAGTTCTTC. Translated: CASSSQRNEQFF.

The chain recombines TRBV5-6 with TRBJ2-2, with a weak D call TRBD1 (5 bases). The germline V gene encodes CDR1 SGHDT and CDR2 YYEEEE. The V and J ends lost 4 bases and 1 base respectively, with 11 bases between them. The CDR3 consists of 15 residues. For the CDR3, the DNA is TGTGCCAGCAGCCTGCGGACATTGAACACCGGGGAGCTGTTTTTT. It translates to CASSLRTLNTGELFF.